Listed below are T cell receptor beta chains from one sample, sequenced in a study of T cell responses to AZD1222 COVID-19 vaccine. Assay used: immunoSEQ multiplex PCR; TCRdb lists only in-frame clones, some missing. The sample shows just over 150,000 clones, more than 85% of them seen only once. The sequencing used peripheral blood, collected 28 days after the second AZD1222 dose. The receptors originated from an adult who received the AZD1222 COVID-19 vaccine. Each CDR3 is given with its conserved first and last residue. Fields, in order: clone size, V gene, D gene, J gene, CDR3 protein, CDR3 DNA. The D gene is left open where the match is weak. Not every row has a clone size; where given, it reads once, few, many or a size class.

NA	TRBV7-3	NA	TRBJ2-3	CASSPGGARDADTQYF	TGTGCCAGCAGCCCAGGAGGAGCCAGGGACGCAGATACGCAGTATTTT
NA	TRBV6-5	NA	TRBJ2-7	CASSSEGGYEQYF	TGTGCCAGCAGTTCTGAGGGGGGGTACGAGCAGTACTTC
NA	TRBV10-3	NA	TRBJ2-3	CAISFRGTDTQYF	TGTGCCATCAGCTTTAGGGGCACAGATACGCAGTATTTT
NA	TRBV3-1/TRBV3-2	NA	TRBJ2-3	CASSLVGGAQYF	TGTGCCAGCAGCTTAGTCGGGGGTGCGCAGTATTTT
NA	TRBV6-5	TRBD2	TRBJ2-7	CASSYSGGVGEQYF	TGTGCCAGCAGTTACTCGGGAGGGGTTGGGGAGCAGTACTTC
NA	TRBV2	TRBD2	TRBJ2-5	CASSVLLAGDEETQYF	TGTGCCAGCAGTGTACTACTAGCGGGAGACGAGGAGACCCAGTACTTC
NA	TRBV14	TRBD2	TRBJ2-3	CASSQGPGLASTDTQYF	TGTGCCAGCAGCCAAGGGCCAGGACTAGCGAGCACAGATACGCAGTATTTT
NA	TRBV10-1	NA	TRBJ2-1	CASSEDGDSYNEQFF	TGCGCCAGCAGTGAAGACGGGGACTCCTACAATGAGCAGTTCTTC
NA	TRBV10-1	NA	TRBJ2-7	CASSEYSYEQYF	TGCGCCAGCAGTGAGTACTCCTACGAGCAGTACTTC
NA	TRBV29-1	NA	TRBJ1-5	CSVRWGANQPQHF	TGCAGCGTTCGATGGGGGGCGAATCAGCCCCAGCATTTT
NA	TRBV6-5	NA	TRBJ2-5	CASSYSGDAETQYF	TGTGCCAGCAGTTACTCGGGGGATGCGGAGACCCAGTACTTC
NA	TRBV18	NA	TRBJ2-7	CASSPRGTHYEQYF	TGTGCCAGCTCACCTCGGGGCACCCACTACGAGCAGTACTTC
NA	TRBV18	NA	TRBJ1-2	CASSPGGWNGYTF	TGTGCCAGCTCCCCGGGGGGCTGGAATGGCTACACCTTC
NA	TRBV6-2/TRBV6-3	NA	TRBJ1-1	CASSYSGKGAFF	TGTGCCAGCAGTTACTCTGGCAAGGGGGCTTTCTTT
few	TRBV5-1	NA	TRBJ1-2	CASSFGLANYGYTF	TGCGCCAGCAGCTTCGGACTTGCTAACTATGGCTACACCTTC
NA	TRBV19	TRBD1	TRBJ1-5	CASSKGQGNQPQHF	TGTGCCAGTAGTAAGGGACAGGGGAATCAGCCCCAGCATTTT
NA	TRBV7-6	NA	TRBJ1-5	CASSPRVGAGQPQHF	TGTGCCAGCAGCCCAAGGGTTGGGGCGGGTCAGCCCCAGCATTTT
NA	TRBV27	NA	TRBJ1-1	CASSPDSPHTEAFF	TGTGCCAGCAGTCCCGACTCTCCGCACACTGAAGCTTTCTTT
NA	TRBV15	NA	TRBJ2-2	CATSRDVPGWAGELFF	TGTGCCACCAGCAGAGATGTGCCGGGCTGGGCCGGGGAGCTGTTTTTT
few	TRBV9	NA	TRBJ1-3	CASSGGDFSGNTIYF	TGTGCCAGCAGCGGAGGAGATTTCTCTGGAAACACCATATATTTT
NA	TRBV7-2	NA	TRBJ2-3	CASSLESQRFGTQYF	TGTGCCAGCAGCTTGGAGAGTCAGAGGTTTGGTACGCAGTATTTT
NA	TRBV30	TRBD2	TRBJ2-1	CAWKWTSGGPHEQFF	TGTGCCTGGAAATGGACTAGCGGGGGACCCCATGAGCAGTTCTTC
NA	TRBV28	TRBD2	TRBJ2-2	CASSRFVTSGLNTGELFF	TGTGCCAGCAGCCGGTTTGTGACTAGCGGGCTCAACACCGGGGAGCTGTTTTTT
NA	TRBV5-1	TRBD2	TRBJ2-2	CASSPLAANTGELFF	TGCGCCAGCAGCCCACTAGCGGCGAACACCGGGGAGCTGTTTTTT
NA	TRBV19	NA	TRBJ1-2	CASIQGAYGYTF	TGTGCCAGTATACAGGGTGCCTATGGCTACACCTTC
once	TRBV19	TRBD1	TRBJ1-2	CASRDRGSTNYGYTF	TGTGCCAGTAGGGACAGGGGATCCACTAACTATGGCTACACCTTC
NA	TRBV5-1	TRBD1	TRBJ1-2	CASSLGDRGLSNYGYTF	TGCGCCAGCAGCTTGGGGGACAGGGGATTGTCTAACTATGGCTACACCTTC
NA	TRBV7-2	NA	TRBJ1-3	CASSFRKGGNTIYF	TGTGCCAGCAGCTTTAGGAAAGGGGGAAACACCATATATTTT
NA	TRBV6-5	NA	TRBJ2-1	CASKTQGSSYNEQFF	TGTGCCAGCAAGACCCAGGGGAGCTCCTACAATGAGCAGTTCTTC
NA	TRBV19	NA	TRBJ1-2	CASSLPNRVVGYTF	TGTGCCAGTAGTCTCCCGAACAGGGTGGTCGGCTACACCTTC
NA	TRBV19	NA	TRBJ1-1	CASSIDSRGDTEAFF	TGTGCCAGTAGTATAGATTCGAGGGGAGACACTGAAGCTTTCTTT
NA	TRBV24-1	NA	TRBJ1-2	CATSDSITYTF	TGTGCCACCAGTGATTCGATCACTTACACCTTC
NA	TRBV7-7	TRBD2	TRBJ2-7	CASSLGGGYEQYF	TGTGCCAGCAGCCTGGGGGGGGGCTACGAGCAGTACTTC
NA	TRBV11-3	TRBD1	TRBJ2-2	CASSLGQGGFPGELFF	TGTGCCAGCAGCTTAGGACAGGGCGGATTCCCCGGGGAGCTGTTTTTT
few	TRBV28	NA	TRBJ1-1	CASRLQGNTEAFF	TGTGCCAGCAGACTACAGGGGAACACTGAAGCTTTCTTT
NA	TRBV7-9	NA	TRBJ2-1	CASSPTGYNEQFF	TGTGCCAGCAGCCCGACAGGCTACAATGAGCAGTTCTTC
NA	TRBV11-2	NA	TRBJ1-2	CASSLDEGLVGGYTF	TGTGCCAGCAGCTTAGATGAGGGCCTGGTTGGTGGCTACACCTTC
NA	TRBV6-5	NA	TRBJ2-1	CASNIVERREQFF	TGTGCCAGCAATATAGTCGAGCGCCGGGAGCAGTTCTTC
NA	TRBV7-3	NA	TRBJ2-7	CASSLNGQGSYEQYF	TGTGCCAGCAGCTTAAACGGCCAGGGCTCCTACGAGCAGTACTTC
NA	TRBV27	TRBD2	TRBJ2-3	CASSAGVTDTQYF	TGTGCCAGCAGTGCGGGGGTCACAGATACGCAGTATTTT
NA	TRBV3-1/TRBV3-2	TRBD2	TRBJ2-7	CASSHVGLAGASNEQYF	TGTGCCAGCAGCCATGTGGGACTAGCGGGAGCTTCGAACGAGCAGTACTTC
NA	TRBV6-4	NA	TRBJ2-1	CASSTGSHEQFF	TGTGCCAGCAGTACAGGGTCCCATGAGCAGTTCTTC
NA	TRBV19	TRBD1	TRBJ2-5	CASMTGAAGETQYF	TGTGCCAGCATGACAGGGGCTGCAGGAGAGACCCAGTACTTC
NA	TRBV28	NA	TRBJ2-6	CASSLWWSSGANVLTF	TGTGCCAGCAGTTTATGGTGGAGCTCTGGGGCCAACGTCCTGACTTTC
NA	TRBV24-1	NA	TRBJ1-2	CATAGDPAYGYTF	TGTGCCACTGCGGGCGACCCCGCCTATGGCTACACCTTC
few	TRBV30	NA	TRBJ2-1	CAWSELSSYNEQFF	TGTGCCTGGAGTGAACTTAGCTCCTACAATGAGCAGTTCTTC